This T cell receptor beta chain was sequenced in a study of shared clonotypes between healthy human individuals. The CDR3 spans 16 residues. CDR1 and CDR2 (germline): MGHDK, SYGVNS. After removal of 6 bases from V and 4 bases from J, the junction contained 7 bases not matched to a gene. Sequenced by immunoSEQ multiplex PCR; TCRdb stores in-frame clones only, minus some. The sample has some 530,000 clones, approximately 78% seen once. The rearrangement uses TRBV25-1 and TRBJ2-7; 15 bases map to TRBD2. Sequenced input: PBMCs. This clonotype was obtained from a woman between 40 and 50 years old in good health. Some clones in this sample may be carry-over from other donors' samples. CDR3 protein: CASSGTSGRRFYEQYF. The CDR3 coding sequence is TGTGCCAGCAGCGGGACTAGCGGGAGGAGATTTTACGAGCAGTACTTC.